This TCR beta chain was sequenced in a study of human T cells and chemical hapten exposure. Study in general: Upper-back patch tests with 0.01% DPC were read at 6 days.

This clonotype has ten or more counts. What it recognizes is unknown. During construction of the library, unique molecular identifiers were attached to individual cDNA molecules for quantitative, reproducible TCR counting. Source study methods: The number of TCRs in each sample had a median of about 100,000 and spanned about 23,224 to 690,600. TCRdb reprocessed the RACE reads with MiXCR, giving one entry per CDR3 protein. TCRdb's processing, not the authors' own work, is the source of the V and J calls. This table has 90,000 to 120,000 distinct CDR3 sequences, 9.5% to 11% appearing once. Trimming cost V 5 bases and J 2 bases, with 18 bases left between them. The CDR3 sequence is 16 residues long. Germline CDR1 is MNHEY and CDR2 is SMNVEV (reference sequence). Documented time point: patch test 1, 2 weeks after DPC sensitization. Specified treatment: therapeutic diphenylcyclopropenone sensitization with weekly scalp DPC.

The study's findings and limits: Having alopecia, the donors may differ immunologically from healthy people.

The sample was whole blood, taken in connection with sensitization to the hapten diphenylcyclopropenone (DPC). The rearrangement joins TRBV27 to TRBJ2-5; D is perhaps TRBD1 or TRBD2 (7 bases each). The receptor was derived from a woman aged 40-49 years with alopecia areata. Some clones in this sample may be carry-over from other donors' samples. The CDR3 DNA sequence: TGTGCCAGCAGTCCAGCGGGGAGGGGGCGTCAAGAGACCCAGTACTTC. This sequence encodes CASSPAGRGRQETQYF.